Listed below are T cell receptor beta chains from one sample, sequenced in a study of siplizumab effects on memory and regulatory T cells. Clones were read by immunoSEQ multiplex PCR, and TCRdb kept only the in-frame ones, dropping some. The sample lists roughly 25,000 clones; 70% to 85% were seen once. Sequenced input: memory CD4+ T cells sorted from blood. These receptors all stem from a human donor in good health. CDR3s include the opening cysteine and the closing phenylalanine or tryptophan. D genes are given only for firm matches. Only some rows state a clone size, as once, few, many or a class for expanded clones.

V: TRBV4-1; J: TRBJ2-2; size: once; D: -; DNA: TGCGCCAGCAGCATAGGCAACACCGGGGAGCTGTTTTTT; CDR3: CASSIGNTGELFF
V: TRBV19; J: TRBJ2-7; size: -; D: -; DNA: TGTGCCAGTATTGACAGAACCTCCTTGGAGCAGTACTTC; CDR3: CASIDRTSLEQYF
V: TRBV7-2; J: TRBJ2-5; size: -; D: -; DNA: TGTGCCAGCACCCCTGTGGTCGGGCGTTTAGGGTTGGAGACCCAGTACTTC; CDR3: CASTPVVGRLGLETQYF
V: TRBV7-2; J: TRBJ2-3; size: -; D: -; DNA: TGTGCCAGCAGCTTAGTCGGGAGTGCAGATACGCAGTATTTT; CDR3: CASSLVGSADTQYF
V: TRBV18; J: TRBJ2-1; size: few; D: -; DNA: TGTGCCAGCTCACCAGCCTTAAACTCCTACAATGAGCAGTTCTTC; CDR3: CASSPALNSYNEQFF
V: TRBV5-1; J: TRBJ1-6; size: -; D: -; DNA: TGCGCCAGCAGCCCAGGAGTCGACTATAATTCACCCCTCCACTTT; CDR3: CASSPGVDYNSPLHF
V: TRBV2; J: TRBJ1-1; size: few; D: -; DNA: TGTGCCAGCACTTTGGACAAGAACACTGAAGCTTTCTTT; CDR3: CASTLDKNTEAFF
V: TRBV7-2; J: TRBJ1-4; size: -; D: -; DNA: TGTGCCAGCAGCTTACCCCGAACTGAAAAACTGTTTTTT; CDR3: CASSLPRTEKLFF
V: TRBV7-2; J: TRBJ2-3; size: -; D: -; DNA: TGTGCCAGCAGCCCCTCCGGGTACACAGATACGCAGTATTTT; CDR3: CASSPSGYTDTQYF
V: TRBV6-5; J: TRBJ1-2; size: -; D: -; DNA: TGTGCCAGCAGCACCACCGGGGGGCTCCATGGCTACACCTTC; CDR3: CASSTTGGLHGYTF
V: TRBV15; J: TRBJ2-1; size: -; D: TRBD2; DNA: TGTGCCACCAGCAGGTCTAGCGGGAGTTATGAGCAGTTCTTC; CDR3: CATSRSSGSYEQFF
V: TRBV30; J: TRBJ2-7; size: -; D: -; DNA: TGTGCCTGTACAGGGTATGGGGTGGGCGAGCAGTACTTC; CDR3: CACTGYGVGEQYF
V: TRBV11-2; J: TRBJ1-2; size: once; D: -; DNA: TGTGCCAGCAGCTTAGCGGGTGGGGTGGGCTACACCTTC; CDR3: CASSLAGGVGYTF
V: TRBV7-3; J: TRBJ2-1; size: -; D: -; DNA: TGTGCCAGCAGCTTAACGCCCAATGAGCAGTTCTTC; CDR3: CASSLTPNEQFF
V: TRBV18; J: TRBJ1-3; size: -; D: -; DNA: TGTGCCAGCTCACCTGCCCGGGGTCAAGCCGGAAACACCATATATTTT; CDR3: CASSPARGQAGNTIYF
V: TRBV28; J: TRBJ2-4; size: -; D: -; DNA: TGTGCCAGCAGTTATCTTCGTGGGGCCAAAAACATTCAGTACTTC; CDR3: CASSYLRGAKNIQYF
V: TRBV4-3; J: TRBJ1-2; size: -; D: -; DNA: TGCGCCAGCAGCCAAGATCGTGCCAGGGAGCTGGATTATGGCTACACCTTC; CDR3: CASSQDRARELDYGYTF
V: TRBV5-5; J: TRBJ2-7; size: -; D: -; DNA: TGTGCCAGCAGCTCGGGACCGTACTACGAGCAGTACTTC; CDR3: CASSSGPYYEQYF
V: TRBV4-1; J: TRBJ2-2; size: -; D: -; DNA: TGCGCCAGCAGCCCCGGAGTGGGCCCACAGGGTCTCACCGGGGAGCTGTTTTTT; CDR3: CASSPGVGPQGLTGELFF
V: TRBV5-4; J: TRBJ1-2; size: -; D: -; DNA: TGTGCCAGCAGCTTGGCTCTTGGGGGCTACACCTTC; CDR3: CASSLALGGYTF
V: TRBV19; J: TRBJ1-5; size: -; D: TRBD1; DNA: TGTGCCAGTAGTTCCAACAGGGGGAGCAATCAGCCCCAGCATTTT; CDR3: CASSSNRGSNQPQHF
V: TRBV4-1; J: TRBJ1-1; size: -; D: -; DNA: TGCGCCAGCAGCCAACAGAGGCTGAACACTGAAGCTTTCTTT; CDR3: CASSQQRLNTEAFF
V: TRBV6-1; J: TRBJ2-7; size: -; D: -; DNA: TGTGCCAGCAGTGAAACGTTGGGACATGGGTCCTACGAGCAGTACTTC; CDR3: CASSETLGHGSYEQYF
V: TRBV4-3; J: TRBJ2-2; size: medium-sized; D: -; DNA: TGCGCCAGCAGCCTGACACGATCCGGGGAGCTGTTTTTT; CDR3: CASSLTRSGELFF
V: TRBV10-3; J: TRBJ2-3; size: -; D: -; DNA: TGTGCCATCAGTCAAGTCATGACTAGCACAGATACGCAGTATTTT; CDR3: CAISQVMTSTDTQYF
V: TRBV7-2; J: TRBJ2-5; size: -; D: -; DNA: TGTGCCAGCAGCCTCGACAGACGAAGAGCCCAGTACTTC; CDR3: CASSLDRRRAQYF
V: TRBV6-1; J: TRBJ2-1; size: -; D: -; DNA: TGTGCCAGCAGTGAACAGGTCTCCTACAATGAGCAGTTCTTC; CDR3: CASSEQVSYNEQFF
V: TRBV15; J: TRBJ1-1; size: -; D: TRBD1; DNA: TGTGCCACCAGCCCAAGGACAGGTCCTATGAACACTGAAGCTTTCTTT; CDR3: CATSPRTGPMNTEAFF
V: TRBV6-5; J: TRBJ2-7; size: few; D: TRBD1; DNA: TGTGCCAGCAGCCGTAAACCGGGACAGGGAAAGGCGCAGTACTTC; CDR3: CASSRKPGQGKAQYF
V: TRBV18; J: TRBJ2-2; size: -; D: TRBD2; DNA: TGTGCCAGCTCACCGCGAGTAGCGGGAGGTAACACCGGGGAGCTGTTTTTT; CDR3: CASSPRVAGGNTGELFF
V: TRBV4-3; J: TRBJ1-2; size: -; D: -; DNA: TGCGCCAGCAGCCAAGGGGTTCGCTATGGCTACACCTTC; CDR3: CASSQGVRYGYTF
V: TRBV30; J: TRBJ1-1; size: -; D: TRBD1; DNA: TGTGCCTGGAACCGACAGGGCACTGAAGCTTTCTTT; CDR3: CAWNRQGTEAFF
V: TRBV4-1; J: TRBJ2-6; size: -; D: -; DNA: TGCGCCAGCAGCCAGGTTAGCTCTGGGGCCAACGTCCTGACTTTC; CDR3: CASSQVSSGANVLTF
V: TRBV28; J: TRBJ2-7; size: -; D: TRBD2; DNA: TGTGCCGCTGGCCGCGGGAGGGGCTACGAGCAGTACTTC; CDR3: CAAGRGRGYEQYF
V: TRBV5-6; J: TRBJ1-5; size: -; D: -; DNA: TGTGCCAGCAGCGTTTCAGGGCACAATCAGCCCCAGCATTTT; CDR3: CASSVSGHNQPQHF
V: TRBV5-1; J: TRBJ2-1; size: -; D: TRBD2; DNA: TGCGCCAGCAGCTTGTTAGGGGGGTTAGCGGGAGAGGAGAATGAGCAGTTCTTC; CDR3: CASSLLGGLAGEENEQFF
V: TRBV4-1; J: TRBJ2-7; size: -; D: -; DNA: TGCGCCAGCAGCCAGTTTATGGGGGTTATTACTCACTACGAGCAGTACTTC; CDR3: CASSQFMGVITHYEQYF
V: TRBV7-7; J: TRBJ2-1; size: -; D: -; DNA: TGTGCTAGCAGCCTCAGCCCGAGCTCCTACAATGAGCAGTTCTTC; CDR3: CASSLSPSSYNEQFF
V: TRBV4-2; J: TRBJ1-1; size: once; D: -; DNA: TGTGCCAGCAGCCTTGTCGTGTCCATGAACACTGAAGCTTTCTTT; CDR3: CASSLVVSMNTEAFF
V: TRBV7-3; J: TRBJ1-1; size: -; D: -; DNA: TGTGCCAGCAGCCTCGGCAGGTGGGGGAACACTGAAGCTTTCTTT; CDR3: CASSLGRWGNTEAFF
V: TRBV5-1; J: TRBJ2-7; size: -; D: TRBD2; DNA: TGCGCCAGCAGCTTGGGAACTAGCGACCACGAGCAGTACTTC; CDR3: CASSLGTSDHEQYF
V: TRBV28; J: TRBJ2-7; size: -; D: -; DNA: TGTGCCAGCAGTTTATTGGGAAACGAGCAGTACTTC; CDR3: CASSLLGNEQYF
V: TRBV11-2; J: TRBJ2-1; size: few; D: -; DNA: TGTGCCAGCAGCTTAGGGAGAAAAATAGCGGCAAGCTCCTACAATGAGCAGTTCTTC; CDR3: CASSLGRKIAASSYNEQFF
V: TRBV7-9; J: TRBJ2-3; size: -; D: -; DNA: TGTGCCAGCAGCTTAGGGACAGGAGGGGATACGCAGTATTTT; CDR3: CASSLGTGGDTQYF
V: TRBV28; J: TRBJ2-2; size: -; D: -; DNA: TGTGCCAGCAGTTTCTTGATAGACACCGGGGAGCTGTTTTTT; CDR3: CASSFLIDTGELFF
V: TRBV4-3; J: TRBJ2-2; size: -; D: -; DNA: TGCGCCAGCAGCCAAGCTCCCACTCGTGCGAACACCGGGGAGCTGTTTTTT; CDR3: CASSQAPTRANTGELFF
V: TRBV5-4; J: TRBJ2-2; size: once; D: TRBD1; DNA: TGTGCCAGCAGCTTGGGGGGACAGGGGACCGGGGAGCTGTTTTTT; CDR3: CASSLGGQGTGELFF
V: TRBV29-1; J: TRBJ2-1; size: -; D: TRBD1; DNA: TGCAGCGTTGAAGGGGGACAGGGCGGAGGCAATGAGCAGTTCTTC; CDR3: CSVEGGQGGGNEQFF
V: TRBV7-7; J: TRBJ2-1; size: once; D: -; DNA: TGTGCTAGCAGCCGGACGGGCTCACTAGGGGATGAGCAGTTCTTC; CDR3: CASSRTGSLGDEQFF
V: TRBV19; J: TRBJ2-1; size: -; D: -; DNA: TGTGCCAGTAGACATGAAAGGGGAAGCCATGAGCAGTTCTTC; CDR3: CASRHERGSHEQFF
V: TRBV30; J: TRBJ2-7; size: -; D: TRBD2; DNA: TGTGCCGGGGCTCCCGGGACTAGTTCCTACGAGCAGTACTTC; CDR3: CAGAPGTSSYEQYF
V: TRBV27; J: TRBJ2-3; size: -; D: TRBD1; DNA: TGTGCCAGCAGTTTATCGATAAGGTGGACAGGGCTCACAGATACGCAGTATTTT; CDR3: CASSLSIRWTGLTDTQYF
V: TRBV29-1; J: TRBJ1-1; size: -; D: -; DNA: TGCAGCGTGGGACAACTGGCCACTGAAGCTTTCTTT; CDR3: CSVGQLATEAFF
V: TRBV7-2; J: TRBJ2-3; size: few; D: -; DNA: TGTGCCAGCAGTCGAAAGGGGGGACTTGGCACAGATACGCAGTATTTT; CDR3: CASSRKGGLGTDTQYF
V: TRBV7-8; J: TRBJ2-1; size: -; D: TRBD2; DNA: TGTGCCAGCAGCGTAGATAGCGGGAAAGGATCTGAGCAGTTCTTC; CDR3: CASSVDSGKGSEQFF
V: TRBV28; J: TRBJ2-1; size: -; D: -; DNA: TGTGCCAGCAGTAAACTGGACTTACGCAGCTCCTACAATGAGCAGTTCTTC; CDR3: CASSKLDLRSSYNEQFF
V: TRBV18; J: TRBJ1-1; size: -; D: -; DNA: TGTGCCAGCTCACCACAGGCAGGAGAAATGAACACTGAAGCTTTCTTT; CDR3: CASSPQAGEMNTEAFF
V: TRBV27; J: TRBJ1-1; size: -; D: -; DNA: TGTGCCAGCAGTTTACGAGACAGGTCGAATGCTTTCTTT; CDR3: CASSLRDRSNAFF